This T cell receptor beta chain was sequenced for a study of blood T cell repertoires in COVID-19. About the research overall: The United States, Italy and Spain provided the acute and convalescent COVID-19 samples.

As processed by the authors: From reference gene primer amplification, estimates of nucleated cell counts were derived. The data were produced by immunoSEQ multiplex PCR, yet TCRdb's version contains in-frame clones alone and is incomplete. V and J calls and clone size are as listed in that table; D and trimming were resolved from the DNA. The data show 200,000 to 250,000 clones, 86% seen once. The CDR3 is made up of 15 amino acids. Trimming at V came to 0 bases and at J to 2 bases, leaving 1 base not matched to a gene. Germline-derived CDR1 and CDR2 are SGHNT and YENEEA. The sample taken for sequencing was peripheral blood. This sequence originates from a woman aged 45-59 years with COVID-19, enrolled during active disease. V and J are TRBV11-3 and TRBJ2-5, with 9 bases aligning to TRBD1. The CDR3 DNA reads TGTGCCAGCAGCTTAGACGGGACAGGGCAAGAGACCCAGTACTTC. Amino acids: CASSLDGTGQETQYF.